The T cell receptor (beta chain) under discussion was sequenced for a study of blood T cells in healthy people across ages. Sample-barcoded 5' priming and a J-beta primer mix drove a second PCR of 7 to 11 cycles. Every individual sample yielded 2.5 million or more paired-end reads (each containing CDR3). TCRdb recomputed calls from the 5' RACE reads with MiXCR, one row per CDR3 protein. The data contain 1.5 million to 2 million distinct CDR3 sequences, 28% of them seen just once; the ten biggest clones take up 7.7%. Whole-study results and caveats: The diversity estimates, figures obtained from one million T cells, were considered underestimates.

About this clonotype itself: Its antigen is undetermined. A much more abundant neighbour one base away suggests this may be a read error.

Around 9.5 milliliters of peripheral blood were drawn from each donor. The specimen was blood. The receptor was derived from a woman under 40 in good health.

CDR3: CASGVGRELETQFF. CDR3 in DNA: TGTGCCAGCGGGGTGGGCAGGGAGCTGGAGACCCAGTTCTTC. V and J are TRBV7-2 and TRBJ2-1; D possibly matches TRBD1 or TRBD2 (5 bases each). The germline V and J ends were trimmed by 8 bases and 13 bases, with 24 bases remaining between them. Germline V gene sequence: CDR1 SGHTA, CDR2 FQGNSA. The length of the CDR3 is 14 residues.